This TCR beta chain was documented in a study of HIV-infected patients and healthy controls (dated by TCRdb to the mid-2010s). This clonotype appeared a few times. This clone's antigen is unknown. Qualities for individual bases were not recorded, and no much larger clone is one base off. The method was 5' RACE. The data were produced on an Illumina MiSeq. Using fastp trimming at Q25 and MiXCR clonotype assembly, TCRdb reanalyzed the public sequencing data and kept in-frame beta chains. Entries that share a CDR3 protein sequence are merged under the most common genes and DNA. The sample table records 65,000 to 70,000 distinct CDR3 sequences; about 16% of these occur just once. The ten largest clones capture approximately 5% of the sample. V loses 0 bases of germline sequence and J loses 4 bases, and the interval between the two ends is 6 bases. CDR1 and CDR2 are drawn from the germline V gene (reference sequence): SEHNR, FQNEAQ. Inclusive of the bounding cysteine and phenylalanine, the CDR3 is 14 residues long. Solely the CDR3 DNA is kept, with 42 bases framed from the first base.

Sequenced: CD4+ T cells from blood. Recombination linked TRBV7-9 to TRBJ2-2, with the D gene not clear enough to name. This clonotype was obtained from a human donor in good health. The CDR3 reads CASSLASATGELFF. The DNA sequence reads TGTGCCAGCAGCTTAGCGAGCGCCACCGGGGAGCTGTTTTTT. Outside the CDR3, residues come from the reference TRBV7-9 and TRBJ2-2 proteins, so the full variable domain is: DTGVSQNPRHKITKRGQNVTFRCDPISEHNRLYWYRQTLGQGPEFLTYFQNEAQLEKSRLLSDRFSAERPKGSFSTLEIQRTEQGDSAMYLCASSLASATGELFFGEGSRLTVL.